The entry that follows covers one T cell receptor beta chain sequence. The CDR3 length is 17 residues. CDR1 LGHNA and CDR2 YSLEER come from the germline V gene. V was shortened by 3 bases and J by 6 bases, with 21 bases between the two germline ends. PCR was performed a second time for roughly 7 to 11 cycles using a sample-barcoded 5' primer and a J-beta primer mix. TCRdb redid the calling of the 5' RACE reads with MiXCR, one entry per CDR3 protein. The sample comprises 540,000 or so distinct CDR3 sequences, 27% of which are singletons, and under 20% rests with the top ten. This record belongs to a study of blood T cells in healthy people across ages. The authors drew around 11 milliliters of peripheral blood from each donor.

This sequence joins TRBV4-3 and TRBJ1-3; D call uncertain. The specimen sequenced was blood. The receptor was isolated from a woman in her 70s in good health. This CDR3 reads CASSHAKTGSMLNTIYF. CDR3 in DNA: TGCGCCAGCAGCCACGCTAAGACGGGGAGTATGTTAAACACCATATATTTT.